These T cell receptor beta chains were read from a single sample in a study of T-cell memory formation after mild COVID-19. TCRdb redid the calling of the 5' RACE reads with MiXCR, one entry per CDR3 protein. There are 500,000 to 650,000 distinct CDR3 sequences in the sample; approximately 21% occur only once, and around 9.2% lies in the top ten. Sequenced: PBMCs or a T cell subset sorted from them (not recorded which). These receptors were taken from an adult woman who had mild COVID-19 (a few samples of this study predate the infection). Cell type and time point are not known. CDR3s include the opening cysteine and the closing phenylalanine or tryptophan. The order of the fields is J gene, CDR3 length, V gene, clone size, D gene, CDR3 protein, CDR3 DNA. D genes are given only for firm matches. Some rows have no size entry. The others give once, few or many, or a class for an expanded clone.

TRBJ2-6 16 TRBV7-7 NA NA CASSPTRHSGANVLTF TGTGCTAGCAGCCCGACGAGACACTCAGGGGCCAACGTCCTGACTTTC
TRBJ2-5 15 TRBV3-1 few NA CASSQEGQSQETQYF TGTGCCAGCAGCCAAGAAGGACAGTCCCAAGAGACCCAGTACTTC
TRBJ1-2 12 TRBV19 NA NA CASQGGGYGYTF TGTGCCAGCCAAGGGGGGGGCTATGGCTACACCTTC
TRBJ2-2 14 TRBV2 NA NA CASSGQGSTGELFF TGTGCCAGCAGTGGGCAGGGGAGCACCGGGGAGCTGTTTTTT
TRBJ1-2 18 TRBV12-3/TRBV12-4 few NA CASSLSPGQRWVQYGYTF TGTGCCAGCAGTTTAAGCCCCGGGCAGCGCTGGGTTCAATATGGCTACACCTTC
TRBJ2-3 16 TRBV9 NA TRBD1 CASSLRDRGLTDTQYF TGTGCCAGCAGCCTCCGGGACAGGGGGCTTACAGATACGCAGTATTTT
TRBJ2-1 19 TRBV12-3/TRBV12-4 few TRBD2 CASSRREGLAGISYNEQFF TGTGCCAGCAGCCGACGAGAGGGACTAGCGGGGATATCCTACAATGAGCAGTTCTTC
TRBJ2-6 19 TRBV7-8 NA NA CASSLDSTDRFSGANVLTF TGTGCCAGCAGCTTAGATTCGACAGATCGATTCTCTGGGGCCAACGTCCTGACTTTC
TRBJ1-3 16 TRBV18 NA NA CASSPQGRSSGNTIYF TGTGCCAGCTCACCACAGGGGCGAAGCTCTGGAAACACCATATATTTT
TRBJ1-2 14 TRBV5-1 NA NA CASSLAGRDYGYTF TGCGCCAGCAGCTTGGCCGGCAGGGACTATGGCTACACCTTC
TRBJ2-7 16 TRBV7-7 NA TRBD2 CASSPRLAGGQDEQYF TGTGCTAGCAGCCCTAGACTAGCGGGAGGGCAGGACGAGCAGTACTTC
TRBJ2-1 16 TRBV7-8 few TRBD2 CASSVLAGETYNEQFF TGTGCCAGCAGCGTATTAGCGGGAGAAACCTACAATGAGCAGTTCTTC
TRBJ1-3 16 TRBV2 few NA CASIRELLNSGNTIYF TGTGCCAGCATTAGGGAACTATTAAACTCTGGAAACACCATATATTTT
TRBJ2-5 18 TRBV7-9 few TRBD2 CASSTVVGLAGAQETQYF TGTGCCAGCAGCACTGTGGTTGGGCTAGCGGGAGCCCAAGAGACCCAGTACTTC
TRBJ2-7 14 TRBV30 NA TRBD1 CAWSQGTGPDEQYF TGTGCCTGGAGTCAAGGGACAGGTCCGGACGAGCAGTACTTC
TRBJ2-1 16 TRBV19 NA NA CASSIGRQMGGNEQFF TGTGCCAGTAGTATTGGGAGACAGATGGGAGGCAATGAGCAGTTCTTC
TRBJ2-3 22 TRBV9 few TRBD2 CASGPTGTPGLAGGPQADTQYF TGTGCCAGCGGACCGACAGGGACGCCCGGACTAGCGGGAGGGCCACAGGCAGATACGCAGTATTTT
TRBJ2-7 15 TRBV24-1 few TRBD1 CATSEGTGGEYEQYF TGTGCCACCAGTGAGGGGACAGGGGGCGAATACGAGCAGTACTTC
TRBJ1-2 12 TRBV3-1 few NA CASSQDEGHYYF TGTGCCAGCAGCCAAGACGAGGGACATTACTACTTC
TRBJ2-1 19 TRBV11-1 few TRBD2 CASSRGLDGVAASYNEQFF TGTGCCAGCAGCCGAGGACTAGACGGGGTCGCGGCCTCCTACAATGAGCAGTTCTTC
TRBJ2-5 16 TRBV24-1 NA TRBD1 CATSDADRAYQETQYF TGTGCCACCAGTGATGCCGACAGGGCTTACCAAGAGACCCAGTACTTC
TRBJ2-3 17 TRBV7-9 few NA CASSQSGLAPSTDTQYF TGTGCCAGCAGCCAGAGTGGGCTAGCGCCTAGCACAGATACGCAGTATTTT
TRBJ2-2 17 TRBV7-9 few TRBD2 CASRGSSGSGGTGELFF TGTGCCAGCAGAGGGTCCAGCGGGAGCGGAGGCACCGGGGAGCTGTTTTTT
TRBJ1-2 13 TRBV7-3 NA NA CASSPPRAYGYTF TGTGCCAGCAGCCCCCCGCGGGCCTATGGCTACACCTTC
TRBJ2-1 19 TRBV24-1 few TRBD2 CATSDFGTSGVSDYNEQFF TGTGCCACCAGTGATTTTGGGACTAGCGGGGTCTCTGACTACAATGAGCAGTTCTTC
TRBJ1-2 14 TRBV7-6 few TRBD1 CASSLGTGIGGYTF TGTGCCAGCAGCTTAGGGACAGGGATTGGGGGCTACACCTTC
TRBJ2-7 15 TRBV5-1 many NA CASSPGQGGNYEQYF TGCGCCAGCAGCCCCGGACAGGGAGGGAACTACGAGCAGTACTTC
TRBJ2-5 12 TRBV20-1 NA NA CSARGDGETQYF TGCAGTGCTAGGGGGGACGGGGAGACCCAGTACTTC
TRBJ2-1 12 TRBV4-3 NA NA CASSHGAGEQFF TGCGCCAGCAGCCATGGAGCTGGGGAGCAGTTCTTC
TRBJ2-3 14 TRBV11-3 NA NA CASSSTTVTDTQYF TGTGCCAGCAGCTCCACGACAGTCACAGATACGCAGTATTTT
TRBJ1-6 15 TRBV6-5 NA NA CASSYSEGVDSPLHF TGTGCCAGCAGTTACTCGGAGGGAGTGGATTCACCCCTCCACTTT
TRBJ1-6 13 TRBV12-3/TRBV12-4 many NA CASSPDRDSPLHF TGTGCCAGCAGTCCGGACAGAGATTCACCCCTCCACTTT
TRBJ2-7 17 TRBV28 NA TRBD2 CASSSELAARRPYEQYF TGTGCCAGCAGTTCAGAGCTAGCGGCCAGGCGGCCCTACGAGCAGTACTTC
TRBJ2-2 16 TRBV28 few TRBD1 CASSFAGTGITGELFF TGTGCCAGCAGTTTCGCCGGGACAGGGATCACCGGGGAGCTGTTTTTT
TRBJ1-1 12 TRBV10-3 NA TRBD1 CAIRDRTTEAFF TGTGCCATCCGGGACAGGACTACTGAAGCTTTCTTT
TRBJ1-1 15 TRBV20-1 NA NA CSVSDPPFVNTEAFF TGCAGTGTCTCGGACCCCCCCTTCGTGAACACTGAAGCTTTCTTT
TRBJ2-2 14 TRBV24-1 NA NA CATSPSWSSGELFF TGTGCCACCAGTCCCTCGTGGAGTTCCGGGGAGCTGTTTTTT
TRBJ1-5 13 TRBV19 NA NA CASRGRGYQPQHF TGTGCCAGCAGGGGAAGGGGCTATCAGCCCCAGCATTTT
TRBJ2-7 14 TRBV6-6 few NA CASSQTLDTNEQYF TGTGCCAGCAGCCAAACCCTGGACACGAACGAGCAGTACTTC
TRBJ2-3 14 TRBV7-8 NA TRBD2 CASSPLAGGDTQYF TGTGCCAGCAGCCCTCTAGCGGGAGGAGATACGCAGTATTTT
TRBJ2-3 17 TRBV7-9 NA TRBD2 CASSRYGAGGPSDTQYF TGTGCCAGCAGCCGCTATGGAGCGGGAGGGCCCTCAGATACGCAGTATTTT
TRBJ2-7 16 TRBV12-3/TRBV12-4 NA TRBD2 CASSRQTSGTPYEQYF TGTGCCAGCAGTCGGCAGACTAGCGGGACCCCCTACGAGCAGTACTTC
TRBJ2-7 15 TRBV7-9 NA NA CASGGEAGRVYEQYF TGTGCCAGCGGTGGGGAAGCCGGGAGAGTCTACGAGCAGTACTTC
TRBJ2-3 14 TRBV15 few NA CATSRVSYSDTQYF TGTGCCACCAGCAGAGTTTCTTATTCAGATACGCAGTATTTT
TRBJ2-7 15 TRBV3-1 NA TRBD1 CASSPGQAGAYEQYF TGTGCCAGCAGCCCCGGACAGGCCGGGGCCTACGAGCAGTACTTC
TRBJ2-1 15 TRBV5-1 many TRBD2 CASSPGTSGYNEQFF TGCGCCAGCAGCCCCGGGACTAGCGGATACAATGAGCAGTTCTTC
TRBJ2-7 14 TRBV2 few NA CASREDRTTYEQYF TGTGCCAGCAGAGAGGACAGGACTACCTACGAGCAGTACTTC
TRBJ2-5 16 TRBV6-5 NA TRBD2 CASSYSGLARQETQYF TGTGCCAGCAGTTACTCGGGACTAGCCCGACAAGAGACCCAGTACTTC